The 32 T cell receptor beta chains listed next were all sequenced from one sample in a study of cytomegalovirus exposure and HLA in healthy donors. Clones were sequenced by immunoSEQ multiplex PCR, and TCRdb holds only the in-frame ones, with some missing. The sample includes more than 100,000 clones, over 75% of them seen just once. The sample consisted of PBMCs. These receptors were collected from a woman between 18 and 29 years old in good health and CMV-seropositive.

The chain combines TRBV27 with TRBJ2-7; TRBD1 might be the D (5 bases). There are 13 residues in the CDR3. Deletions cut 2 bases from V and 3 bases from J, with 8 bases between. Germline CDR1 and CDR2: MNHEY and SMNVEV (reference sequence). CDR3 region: CASSLIQGYEQYF. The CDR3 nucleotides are TGTGCCAGCAGTTTAATTCAGGGCTACGAGCAGTACTTC.

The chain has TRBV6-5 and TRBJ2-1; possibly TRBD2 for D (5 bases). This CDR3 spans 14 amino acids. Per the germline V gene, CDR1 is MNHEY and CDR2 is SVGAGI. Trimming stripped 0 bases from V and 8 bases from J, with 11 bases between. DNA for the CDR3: TGTGCCAGCAGTTACTCGAGGGCCTTGGATGAGCAGTTCTTC. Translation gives CASSYSRALDEQFF.

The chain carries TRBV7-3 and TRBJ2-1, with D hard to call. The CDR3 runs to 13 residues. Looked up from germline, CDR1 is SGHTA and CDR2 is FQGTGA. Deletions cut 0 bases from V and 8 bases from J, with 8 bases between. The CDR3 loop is CASSLTSLDEQFF. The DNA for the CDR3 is TGTGCCAGCAGCTTAACTAGCCTCGATGAGCAGTTCTTC.

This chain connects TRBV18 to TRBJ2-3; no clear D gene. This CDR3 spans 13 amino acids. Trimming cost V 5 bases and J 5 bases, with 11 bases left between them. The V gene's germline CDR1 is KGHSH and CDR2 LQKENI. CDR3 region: CASSSEIQDTQYF. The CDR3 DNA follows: TGTGCCAGCTCATCCGAGATTCAAGATACGCAGTATTTT. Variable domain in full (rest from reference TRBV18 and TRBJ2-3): NAGVMQNPRHLVRRRGQEARLRCSPMKGHSHVYWYRQLPEEGLKFMVYLQKENIIDESGMPKERFSAEFPKEGPSILRIQQVVRGDSAAYFCASSSEIQDTQYFGPGTRLTVL.

For the CDR3, the DNA is TGTGCCAGCTCACCCAGAGGACAACGTGATCAGCCCCAGCATTTT. This gives the protein CASSPRGQRDQPQHF. This chain connects TRBV18 to TRBJ1-5; D perhaps matches TRBD1 (5 bases). Germline V gives CDR1 KGHSH, CDR2 LQKENI. The CDR3 length is 15 residues. The germline V and J ends were trimmed by 3 bases and 5 bases, with 14 bases remaining between them.

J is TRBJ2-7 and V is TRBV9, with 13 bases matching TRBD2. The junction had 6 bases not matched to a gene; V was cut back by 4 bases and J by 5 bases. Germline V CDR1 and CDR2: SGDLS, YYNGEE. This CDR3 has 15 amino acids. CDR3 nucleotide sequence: TGTGCCAGCAGCCCAAGACTAGCGGGAGGCCACGAGCAGTACTTC. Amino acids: CASSPRLAGGHEQYF.

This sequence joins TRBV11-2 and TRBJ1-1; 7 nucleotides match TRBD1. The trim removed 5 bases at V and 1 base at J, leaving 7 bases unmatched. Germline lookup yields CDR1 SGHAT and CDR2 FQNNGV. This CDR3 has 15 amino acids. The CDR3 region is CASSRQQGWNTEAFF. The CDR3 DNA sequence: TGTGCCAGCAGCAGACAACAGGGGTGGAACACTGAAGCTTTCTTT.

CDR3 DNA sequence: TGTGCCAGCGGGTCTAGCGGATCCACAGATACGCAGTATTTT. It translates to CASGSSGSTDTQYF. This chain connects TRBV14 to TRBJ2-3; 7 bases are shared with TRBD2. The CDR3 is 14 residues long. The trim removed 8 bases at V and 2 bases at J, leaving 7 bases unmatched. CDR1 is SGHDN and CDR2 is FVKESK in the germline V gene.

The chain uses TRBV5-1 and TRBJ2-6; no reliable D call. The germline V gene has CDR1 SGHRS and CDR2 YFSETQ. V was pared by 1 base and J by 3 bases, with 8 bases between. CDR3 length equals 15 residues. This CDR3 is CASSLSPFGANVLTF. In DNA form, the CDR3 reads TGCGCCAGCAGCTTGTCTCCGTTTGGGGCCAACGTCCTGACTTTC.

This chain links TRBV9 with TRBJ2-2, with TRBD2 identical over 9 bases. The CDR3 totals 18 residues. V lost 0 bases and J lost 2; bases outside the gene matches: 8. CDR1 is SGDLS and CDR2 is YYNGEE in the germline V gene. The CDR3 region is CASSVVPGGGANTGELFF. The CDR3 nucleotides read TGTGCCAGCAGCGTAGTCCCTGGCGGGGGGGCCAACACCGGGGAGCTGTTTTTT.

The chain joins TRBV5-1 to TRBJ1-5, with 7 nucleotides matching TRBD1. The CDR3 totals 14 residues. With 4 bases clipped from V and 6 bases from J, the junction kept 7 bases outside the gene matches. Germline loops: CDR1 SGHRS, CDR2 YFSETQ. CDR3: CASSLGGESQPQHF. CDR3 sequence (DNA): TGCGCCAGCAGCCTAGGGGGCGAGAGTCAGCCCCAGCATTTT.

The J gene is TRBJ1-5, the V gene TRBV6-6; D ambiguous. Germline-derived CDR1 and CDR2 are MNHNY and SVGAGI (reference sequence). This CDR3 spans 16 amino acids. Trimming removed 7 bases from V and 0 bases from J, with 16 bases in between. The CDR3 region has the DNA TGTGCCAGCACCGACACATCACTCGGTAGCAATCAGCCCCAGCATTTT. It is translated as CASTDTSLGSNQPQHF.

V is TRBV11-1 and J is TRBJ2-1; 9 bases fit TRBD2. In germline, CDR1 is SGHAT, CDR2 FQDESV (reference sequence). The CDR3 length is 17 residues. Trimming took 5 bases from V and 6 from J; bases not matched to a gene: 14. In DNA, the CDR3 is TGTGCCAGCAGCGGGTGGCGGGGGGGGGCCCCAGGCAATGAGCAGTTCTTC. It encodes CASSGWRGGAPGNEQFF.

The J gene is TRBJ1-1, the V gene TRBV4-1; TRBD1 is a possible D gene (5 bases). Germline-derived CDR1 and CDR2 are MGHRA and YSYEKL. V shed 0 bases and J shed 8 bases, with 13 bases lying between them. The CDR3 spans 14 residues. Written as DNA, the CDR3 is TGCGCCAGCAGCCAAGAGTGGGGGGGGATGGAAGCTTTCTTT. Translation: CASSQEWGGMEAFF.

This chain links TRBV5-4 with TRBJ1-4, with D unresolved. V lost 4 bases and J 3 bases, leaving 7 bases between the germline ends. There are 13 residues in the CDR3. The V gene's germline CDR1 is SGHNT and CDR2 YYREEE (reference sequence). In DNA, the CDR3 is TGTGCCAGCAGCCGCTACGCTAATGAAAAACTGTTTTTT. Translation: CASSRYANEKLFF.

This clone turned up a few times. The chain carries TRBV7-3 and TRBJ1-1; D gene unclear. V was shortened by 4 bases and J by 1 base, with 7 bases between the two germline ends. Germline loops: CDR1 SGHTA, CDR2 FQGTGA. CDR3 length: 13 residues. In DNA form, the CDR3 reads TGTGCCAGCAGCTACACAACGAACACTGAAGCTTTCTTT. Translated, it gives CASSYTTNTEAFF.

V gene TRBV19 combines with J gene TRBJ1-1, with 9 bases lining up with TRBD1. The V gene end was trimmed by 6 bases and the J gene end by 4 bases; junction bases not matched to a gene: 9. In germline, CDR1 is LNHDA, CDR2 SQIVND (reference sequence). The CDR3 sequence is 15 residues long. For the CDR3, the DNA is TGTGCCAGTAGACCATCCGGACAGGGGATCACTGAAGCTTTCTTT. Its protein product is CASRPSGQGITEAFF. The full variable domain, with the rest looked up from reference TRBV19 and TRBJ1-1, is DGGITQSPKYLFRKEGQNVTLSCEQNLNHDAMYWYRQDPGQGLRLIYYSQIVNDFQKGDIAEGYSVSREKKESFPLTVTSAQKNPTAFYLCASRPSGQGITEAFFGQGTRLTVV.

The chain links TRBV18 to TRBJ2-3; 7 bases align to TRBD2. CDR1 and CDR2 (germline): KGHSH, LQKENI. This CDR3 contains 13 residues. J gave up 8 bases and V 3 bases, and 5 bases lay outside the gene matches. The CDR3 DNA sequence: TGTGCCAGCTCACCGTCTAGCGGTGGTACGCAGTATTTT. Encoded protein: CASSPSSGGTQYF.

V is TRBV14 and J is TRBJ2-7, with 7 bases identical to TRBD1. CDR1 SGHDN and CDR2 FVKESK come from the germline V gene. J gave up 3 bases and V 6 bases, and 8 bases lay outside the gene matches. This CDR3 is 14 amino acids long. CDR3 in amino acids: CASRLTGQGYEQYF. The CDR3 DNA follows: TGTGCCAGCAGGCTGACAGGGCAGGGCTACGAGCAGTACTTC.

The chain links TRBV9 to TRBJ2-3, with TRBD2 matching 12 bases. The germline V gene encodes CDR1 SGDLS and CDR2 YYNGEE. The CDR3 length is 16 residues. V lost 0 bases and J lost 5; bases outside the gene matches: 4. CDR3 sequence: CASSVVPSGRGDTQYF. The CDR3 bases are TGTGCCAGCAGCGTAGTTCCTAGCGGGAGGGGAGATACGCAGTATTTT.

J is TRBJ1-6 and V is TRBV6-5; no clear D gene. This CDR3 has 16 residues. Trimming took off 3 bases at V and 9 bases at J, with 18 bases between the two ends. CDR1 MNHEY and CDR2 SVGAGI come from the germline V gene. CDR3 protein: CASSYSISGLASPLHF. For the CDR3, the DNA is TGTGCCAGCAGTTATTCCATATCTGGCCTAGCTTCACCCCTCCACTTT.

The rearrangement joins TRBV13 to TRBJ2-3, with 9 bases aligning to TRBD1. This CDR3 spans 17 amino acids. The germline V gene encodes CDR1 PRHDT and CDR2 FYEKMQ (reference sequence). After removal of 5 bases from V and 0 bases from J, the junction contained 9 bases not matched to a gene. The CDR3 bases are TGTGCCAGCAGCCCTCCCGGGGGACAGGGAAGCACAGATACGCAGTATTTT. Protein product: CASSPPGGQGSTDTQYF.

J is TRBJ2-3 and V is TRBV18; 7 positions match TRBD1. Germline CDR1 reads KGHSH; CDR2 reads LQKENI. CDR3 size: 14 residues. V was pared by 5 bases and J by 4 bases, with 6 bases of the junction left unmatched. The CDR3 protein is CASSTTGIPDTQYF. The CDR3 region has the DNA TGTGCCAGCTCAACGACAGGGATCCCAGATACGCAGTATTTT.

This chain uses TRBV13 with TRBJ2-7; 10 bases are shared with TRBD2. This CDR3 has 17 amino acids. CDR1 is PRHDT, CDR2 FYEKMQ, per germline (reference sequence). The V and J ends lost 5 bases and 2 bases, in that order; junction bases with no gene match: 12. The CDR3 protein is CASSGSMGAGGPYEQYF. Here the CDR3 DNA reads TGTGCCAGCAGCGGCTCCATGGGAGCGGGAGGGCCCTACGAGCAGTACTTC.

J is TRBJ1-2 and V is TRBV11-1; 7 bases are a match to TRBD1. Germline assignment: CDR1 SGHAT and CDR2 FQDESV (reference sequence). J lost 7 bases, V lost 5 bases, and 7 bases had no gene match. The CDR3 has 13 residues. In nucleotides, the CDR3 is TGTGCCAGCAGCCCGGGACAGAGTACTGGCTACACCTTC. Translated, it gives CASSPGQSTGYTF.

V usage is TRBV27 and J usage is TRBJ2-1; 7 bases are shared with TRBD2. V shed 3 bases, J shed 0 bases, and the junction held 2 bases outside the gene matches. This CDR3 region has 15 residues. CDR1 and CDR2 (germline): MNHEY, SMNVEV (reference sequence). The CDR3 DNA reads TGTGCCAGCAGTTTCGGGGGGACCTCCTACAATGAGCAGTTCTTC. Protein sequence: CASSFGGTSYNEQFF.

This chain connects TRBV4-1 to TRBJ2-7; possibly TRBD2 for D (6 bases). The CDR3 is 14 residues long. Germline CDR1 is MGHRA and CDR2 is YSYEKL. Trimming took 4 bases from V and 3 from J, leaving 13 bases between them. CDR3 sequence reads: CASSLVTGDYEQYF. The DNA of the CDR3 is TGCGCCAGCAGCCTCGTGACGGGGGACTACGAGCAGTACTTC.

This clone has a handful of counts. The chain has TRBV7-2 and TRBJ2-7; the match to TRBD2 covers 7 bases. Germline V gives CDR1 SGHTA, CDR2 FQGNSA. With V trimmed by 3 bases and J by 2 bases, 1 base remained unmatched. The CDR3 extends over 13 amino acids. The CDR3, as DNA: TGTGCCAGCAGCTTGGGAGGGCCCTACGAGCAGTACTTC. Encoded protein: CASSLGGPYEQYF.

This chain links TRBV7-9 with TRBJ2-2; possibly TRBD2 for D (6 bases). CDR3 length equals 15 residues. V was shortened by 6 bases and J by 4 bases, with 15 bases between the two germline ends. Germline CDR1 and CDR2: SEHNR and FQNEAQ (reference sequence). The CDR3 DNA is TGTGCCAGCAGGGGGGACGGACTATCCACCGGGGAGCTGTTTTTT. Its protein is CASRGDGLSTGELFF. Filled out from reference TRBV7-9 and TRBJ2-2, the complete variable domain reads DTGVSQNPRHKITKRGQNVTFRCDPISEHNRLYWYRQTLGQGPEFLTYFQNEAQLEKSRLLSDRFSAERPKGSFSTLEIQRTEQGDSAMYLCASRGDGLSTGELFFGEGSRLTVL.

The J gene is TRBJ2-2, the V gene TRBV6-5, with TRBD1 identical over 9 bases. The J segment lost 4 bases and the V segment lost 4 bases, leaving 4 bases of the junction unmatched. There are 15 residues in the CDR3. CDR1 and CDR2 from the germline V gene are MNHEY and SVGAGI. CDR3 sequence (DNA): TGTGCCAGCAGTTCCGGGACAGGGATCACCGGGGAGCTGTTTTTT. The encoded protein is CASSSGTGITGELFF.

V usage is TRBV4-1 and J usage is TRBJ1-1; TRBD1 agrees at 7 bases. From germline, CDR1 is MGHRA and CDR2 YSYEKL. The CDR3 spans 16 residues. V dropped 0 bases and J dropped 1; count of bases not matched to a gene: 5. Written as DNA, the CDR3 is TGCGCCAGCAGCCAAGAGGGCGCAGGGGGGAACACTGAAGCTTTCTTT. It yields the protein CASSQEGAGGNTEAFF.

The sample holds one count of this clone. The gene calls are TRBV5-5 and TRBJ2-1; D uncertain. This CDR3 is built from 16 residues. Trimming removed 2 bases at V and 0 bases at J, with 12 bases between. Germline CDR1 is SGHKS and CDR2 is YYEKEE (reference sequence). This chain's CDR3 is CASSFDGASSYNEQFF. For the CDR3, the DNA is TGTGCCAGCAGCTTCGACGGAGCTAGCTCCTACAATGAGCAGTTCTTC.